The 21 T cell receptor beta chains presented below share a single source sample, sequenced in a study of T cells after yellow fever vaccination. TCRdb fed the 5' RACE reads into MiXCR, producing one record per CDR3 protein. This sample has fewer than 150,000 distinct CDR3 sequences, with about 8% found just once. This material consisted of CD4+ T cells sorted from PBMCs, taken 5 days after the yellow fever booster vaccination. The receptors come from a man aged 25 to 40 who received the YFV17D yellow fever vaccine.

This clonotype was seen at least ten times. This chain connects TRBV20-1 to TRBJ2-6, with 8 bases matching TRBD1. V lost 6 bases, J lost 2 bases, and 6 bases stayed unmatched. This CDR3 is 15 amino acids long. From germline, CDR1 is DFQATT and CDR2 SNEGSKA (reference sequence). In DNA form, the CDR3 reads TGCAGTGCCAGTGGACAGGGAGCTGGGGCCAACGTCCTGACTTTC. Translating gives CSASGQGAGANVLTF.

This clonotype was detected a few times. The rearrangement uses TRBV7-2 and TRBJ1-1; D perhaps matches TRBD1 (5 bases). The germline gives CDR1 SGHTA, CDR2 FQGNSA. The V end was cut by 3 bases, the J end by 7 bases, with 12 bases between. CDR3 length: 13 residues. CDR3 DNA: TGTGCCAGCAGCTTGGGTCAGGGAGGTGAAGCTTTCTTT. Translation: CASSLGQGGEAFF. Based on the CDR3 plus reference TRBV7-2 and TRBJ1-1, the full variable domain is GAGVSQSPSNKVTEKGKDVELRCDPISGHTALYWYRQSLGQGLEFLIYFQGNSAPDKSGLPSDRFSAERTGGSVSTLTIQRTQQEDSAVYLCASSLGQGGEAFFGQGTRLTVV.

This chain links TRBV7-9 with TRBJ2-7; a weak D match, TRBD1 (5 bases). CDR3 length: 15 residues. Per germline, CDR1 SEHNR and CDR2 FQNEAQ (reference sequence). The ends were cut back, 0 bases at V and 2 bases at J, with 11 bases in the middle. For the CDR3, the DNA is TGTGCCAGCAGCTTAGCGGGGTCAGGGACCTACGAGCAGTACTTC. This sequence encodes CASSLAGSGTYEQYF.

The chain has TRBV15 and TRBJ2-5; 7 bases map to TRBD2. The J segment lost 4 bases and the V segment lost 1 base, leaving 12 bases of the junction unmatched. The CDR3 spans 17 residues. Germline V gene data show CDR1 as LNHNV and CDR2 as YYDKDF (reference sequence). The CDR3 here is CATSRAPGSGRGETQYF. The CDR3 DNA sequence: TGTGCCACCAGCAGAGCCCCTGGATCAGGGAGGGGAGAGACCCAGTACTTC.

Note on this clonotype: This may be a read error: a much more frequent sequence differs by one nucleotide. V usage is TRBV12-3 or TRBV12-4 and J usage is TRBJ2-1; 14 bases are shared with TRBD2. The J segment lost 0 bases and the V segment lost 8 bases, leaving 6 bases of the junction unmatched. The CDR3 sequence is 17 residues long. The chain's CDR3 is CASGPGTSGSSYNEQFF. The CDR3 region has the DNA TGTGCCAGCGGCCCTGGGACTAGCGGGAGCTCCTACAATGAGCAGTTCTTC.

The sample holds many counts of this clonotype. This rearrangement joins TRBV18 to TRBJ2-7; TRBD2 matches at 9 bases. V shed 3 bases, J shed 4 bases, and the junction held 4 bases outside the gene matches. CDR3 length equals 14 residues. Germline CDR1 and CDR2: KGHSH and LQKENI. CDR3 in amino acids: CASSPGGREYEQYF. CDR3 sequence (DNA): TGTGCCAGCTCACCGGGCGGGAGGGAATACGAGCAGTACTTC. The variable domain in full, completed from reference TRBV18 and TRBJ2-7, reads NAGVMQNPRHLVRRRGQEARLRCSPMKGHSHVYWYRQLPEEGLKFMVYLQKENIIDESGMPKERFSAEFPKEGPSILRIQQVVRGDSAAYFCASSPGGREYEQYFGPGTRLTVT.

This clonotype was detected ten times or more. The chain is built from TRBV6-1 and TRBJ2-7; no firm D call. The V end was cut by 3 bases, the J end by 2 bases, with 11 bases between. The CDR3 runs to 14 residues. From germline, CDR1 is MNHNS and CDR2 SASEGT. The CDR3 bases are TGTGCCAGCAGTGACGGTGGAGCTACCTACGAGCAGTACTTC. Amino acids: CASSDGGATYEQYF.

Ten or more counts support this clonotype. CDR3 residues: CASSVAPSGRGEETQYF. The CDR3 DNA reads as TGTGCCAGCAGCGTAGCTCCTAGCGGGAGGGGGGAAGAGACCCAGTACTTC. This chain connects TRBV9 to TRBJ2-5; 12 bases are a match to TRBD2. V trimming: 0 bases; J trimming: 3 bases; junction bases outside the gene matches: 6. This CDR3 region has 17 residues. CDR1 SGDLS and CDR2 YYNGEE come from the germline V gene. Based on the CDR3 plus reference TRBV9 and TRBJ2-5, the full variable domain is DSGVTQTPKHLITATGQRVTLRCSPRSGDLSVYWYQQSLDQGLQFLIQYYNGEERAKGNILERFSAQQFPDLHSELNLSSLELGDSALYFCASSVAPSGRGEETQYFGPGTRLLVL.

This clonotype was found many times. The chain joins TRBV7-8 to TRBJ2-7, with D perhaps TRBD2 (5 bases). There are 11 residues in the CDR3. Trimming removed 3 bases at V and 6 bases at J, with 6 bases between. Germline V gives CDR1 SGHVS, CDR2 FQNEAQ. For the CDR3, the DNA is TGTGCCAGCAGCTTTCGGGGCGAGCAGTACTTC. Encoded protein: CASSFRGEQYF.

In its sample, this clonotype was seen many times. This chain links TRBV5-4 with TRBJ2-5; TRBD2 agrees at 8 bases. Looked up from germline, CDR1 is SGHNT and CDR2 is YYREEE (reference sequence). CDR3 length: 15 residues. With 4 bases clipped from V and 3 bases from J, the junction kept 8 bases outside the gene matches. CDR3 loop: CASSPRGRGEETQYF. Written as DNA, the CDR3 is TGTGCCAGCAGCCCTCGGGGGCGGGGGGAAGAGACCCAGTACTTC.

This clonotype was seen many times. J is TRBJ1-3 and V is TRBV29-1, with D hard to call. CDR1 SQVTM and CDR2 ANQGSEA come from the germline V gene. CDR3 length: 12 amino acids. V gave up 5 bases and J gave up 4 bases, with 9 bases separating them. CDR3 sequence: CSVRVAGNTIYF. CDR3 nucleotide sequence: TGCAGCGTTCGGGTGGCCGGAAACACCATATATTTT. The variable domain in full, completed from reference TRBV29-1 and TRBJ1-3, reads SAVISQKPSRDICQRGTSLTIQCQVDSQVTMMFWYRQQPGQSLTLIATANQGSEATYESGFVIDKFPISRPNLTFSTLTVSNMSPEDSSIYLCSVRVAGNTIYFGEGSWLTVV.

At least ten counts were recorded for this clonotype. The chain has TRBV5-4 and TRBJ2-5; 8 bases are a match to TRBD2. This CDR3 has 16 amino acids. J lost 5 bases, V lost 4 bases, and 13 bases had no gene match. Germline lookup yields CDR1 SGHNT and CDR2 YYREEE (reference sequence). The CDR3 loop is CASSTPVSGGRETQYF. In nucleotides, the CDR3 is TGTGCCAGCAGCACACCCGTATCGGGAGGGCGCGAGACCCAGTACTTC.

In this sample, this clonotype turned up many times. V gene TRBV7-3 combines with J gene TRBJ2-1, with 9 bases identical to TRBD2. The V gene's germline CDR1 is SGHTA and CDR2 FQGTGA. The CDR3 covers 15 residues. V was clipped by 3 bases and J by 6 bases; unmatched bases: 6. DNA of the CDR3: TGTGCCAGCAGCTTCGGGACTAGCTTGGTCAATGAGCAGTTCTTC. Its protein product is CASSFGTSLVNEQFF.

This clonotype was seen more than once but under ten times. V usage is TRBV7-2 and J usage is TRBJ1-3, with D hard to call. V was cut by 7 bases and J by 0 bases, with 13 bases left in between. From germline, CDR1 is SGHTA and CDR2 FQGNSA. This CDR3 comprises 15 residues. The CDR3, as DNA: TGTGCCAGCACCTCCCGGGCAGGCTCTGGAAACACCATATATTTT. Its translation is CASTSRAGSGNTIYF.

This clonotype has at least ten counts. CDR3 sequence: CASSVDPGGSAGYTF. In DNA, the CDR3 is TGTGCCAGCAGCGTAGACCCTGGGGGGAGCGCAGGCTACACCTTC. This chain links TRBV9 with TRBJ1-2; D is perhaps TRBD1 (5 bases). Germline assignment: CDR1 SGDLS and CDR2 YYNGEE. This CDR3 spans 15 amino acids. Trimming pared 0 bases from V and 8 bases from J, leaving 17 bases between.

In this sample, this clonotype turned up many times. The chain joins TRBV18 to TRBJ1-2; the D is unclear. CDR1 and CDR2 from the germline V gene are KGHSH and LQKENI. CDR3 size: 17 residues. Trimming removed 0 bases from V and 6 bases from J, with 20 bases in between. As DNA, the CDR3 is TGTGCCAGCTCACCACCGAATCCTCCGGGCCCCGGGAATGGCTACACCTTC. As protein: CASSPPNPPGPGNGYTF.

This clonotype has just a few counts. The CDR3, as DNA: TGTGCCAGCAGCAAGACTAGCGGGAGGGTGGGTGAGCAGTACTTC. It is translated as CASSKTSGRVGEQYF. The V gene is TRBV13, the J gene TRBJ2-7, with TRBD2 matching 14 bases. V was pared by 5 bases and J by 7 bases, with 7 bases of the junction left unmatched. There are 15 residues in the CDR3. Germline V gene sequence: CDR1 PRHDT, CDR2 FYEKMQ (reference sequence).

This clonotype was counted at least ten times. CDR3 DNA sequence: TGTGCCAGCAGCTTAGTGAATCAGCCTTCCTACGAGCAGTACTTC. Translating gives CASSLVNQPSYEQYF. This rearrangement joins TRBV11-2 to TRBJ2-7; D not resolved. The CDR3 covers 15 residues. V was shortened by 1 base and J by 1 base, with 11 bases between the two germline ends. Germline assignment: CDR1 SGHAT and CDR2 FQNNGV.

This clonotype appeared many times. The rearrangement joins TRBV4-3 to TRBJ1-5; possible D gene TRBD1, 5 bases. V lost 2 bases and J lost 6, with 20 bases in between. Per the germline V gene, CDR1 is LGHNA and CDR2 is YSLEER. CDR3 length equals 17 residues. The CDR3 sequence is CASSQRLDDLRGQPQHF. CDR3 nucleotide sequence: TGCGCCAGCAGCCAACGATTAGATGACCTTAGGGGTCAGCCCCAGCATTTT.

This clonotype was detected ten times or more. The V and J genes are TRBV20-1 and TRBJ1-1; possible D gene TRBD1, 5 bases. CDR1 is DFQATT and CDR2 is SNEGSKA in the germline V gene (reference sequence). There are 13 residues in the CDR3. The V gene lost 6 bases and the J gene lost 0 bases, with 11 bases spanning the gap. CDR3 residues: CSAGGRMNTEAFF. CDR3 DNA: TGCAGTGCCGGGGGGAGAATGAACACTGAAGCTTTCTTT.

The sample holds many counts of this clonotype. The J gene is TRBJ2-1, the V gene TRBV20-1; D may be TRBD1 or TRBD2 (5 bases each). This CDR3 contains 14 residues. The V gene's germline CDR1 is DFQATT and CDR2 SNEGSKA (reference sequence). Trimming left V 0 bases short and J 6 bases short, with 12 bases between. Written as DNA, the CDR3 is TGCAGTGCTAGAGACTTTGGGACCTCCAATGAGCAGTTCTTC. It codes for CSARDFGTSNEQFF.